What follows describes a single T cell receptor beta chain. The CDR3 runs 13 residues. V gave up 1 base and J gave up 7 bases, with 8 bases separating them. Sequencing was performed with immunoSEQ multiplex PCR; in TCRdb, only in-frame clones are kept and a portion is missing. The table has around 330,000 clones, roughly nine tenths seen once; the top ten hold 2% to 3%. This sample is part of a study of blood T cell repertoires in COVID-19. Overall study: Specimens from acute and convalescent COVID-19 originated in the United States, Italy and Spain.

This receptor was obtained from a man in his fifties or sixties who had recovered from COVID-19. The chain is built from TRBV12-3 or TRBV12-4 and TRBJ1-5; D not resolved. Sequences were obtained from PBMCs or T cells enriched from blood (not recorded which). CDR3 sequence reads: CASSLGLEQPQHF. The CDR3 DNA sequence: TGTGCCAGCAGTTTAGGATTGGAGCAGCCCCAGCATTTT.